This T cell receptor beta chain was sequenced for a study of shared clonotypes between healthy human individuals. Every subset's genomic DNA went evenly onto several immunoSEQ plates. Produced via immunoSEQ multiplex PCR; TCRdb's table is partial and in-frame only. The sample comprises more than 2,000,000 clones, approximately 93% of which are singletons, and around 0.4% rests with the top ten. From germline, CDR1 is LNHNV and CDR2 YYDKDF (reference sequence). The trim removed 0 bases at V and 3 bases at J, leaving 10 bases unmatched. The CDR3 totals 19 residues. The receptor comes from a young man in good health. Some clones in this sample may be carry-over from other donors' samples. Sequencing was carried out using naive CD4+ T cells from PBMCs. Subset described: CD45RA+ positively selected. The V call is TRBV15, the J call TRBJ2-7; TRBD2 agrees at 14 bases. The CDR3 is CATSRDSGLAGAFDYEQYF. CDR3 in DNA: TGTGCCACCAGCAGAGATTCGGGACTAGCGGGAGCCTTCGACTACGAGCAGTACTTC.